These 15 T cell receptor beta chains were sequenced from one sample in a study of a mutant IDH1 vaccine in newly diagnosed glioma. Assay: immunoSEQ multiplex PCR; the TCRdb copy retains only in-frame clones and omits some. The table has some 56,000 clones, roughly 75% seen once; the top ten hold 5% to 6%. No antigen has been assigned to these receptors. Time point given: week 47, end of study. The vaccine gave 300 ug of a 20-mer mutant IDH1 peptide subcutaneously per dose. Sequencing used PBMCs, obtained from a glioma patient whose treatment included an IDH1 peptide vaccine. All receptors derive from a man aged 45-65 years with glioma.

The chain links TRBV5-4 to TRBJ2-4, with 10 bases lining up with TRBD2. CDR3 length: 16 residues. V trimming: 4 bases; J trimming: 0 bases; junction bases outside the gene matches: 4. CDR1 and CDR2 from the germline V gene are SGHNT and YYREEE (reference sequence). The CDR3 sequence is CASSNSGGLAKNIQYF. The CDR3 nucleotides are TGTGCCAGCAGCAATAGCGGGGGGCTAGCCAAAAACATTCAGTACTTC.

The chain employs TRBV5-1 and TRBJ1-1, with D tentatively TRBD1 (6 bases). CDR3 length equals 14 residues. Trimming removed 4 bases from V and 0 bases from J, with 10 bases in between. The germline V gene encodes CDR1 SGHRS and CDR2 YFSETQ. CDR3: CASSSGQLNTEAFF. CDR3 in DNA: TGCGCCAGCAGCAGTGGACAGTTGAACACTGAAGCTTTCTTT.

This clone appeared a few times. The chain uses TRBV10-1 and TRBJ1-5, with D maybe TRBD1 (5 bases). Trimming removed 0 bases at V and 6 bases at J, with 6 bases between. Germline V CDR1 and CDR2: WNHNN, SYGVQD (reference sequence). This CDR3 is built from 13 residues. The CDR3 is CASSESGPQPQHF. CDR3 DNA: TGCGCCAGCAGTGAGTCGGGACCTCAGCCCCAGCATTTT.

This clone has a single count. The V call is TRBV30, the J call TRBJ2-1; D ambiguous. Trimming cost V 0 bases and J 12 bases, with 12 bases left between them. Germline values: CDR1 GTSNPN, CDR2 SVGIG (reference sequence). This CDR3 is 12 amino acids long. CDR3 in amino acids: CAWSVGVVAQFF. The CDR3 DNA reads TGTGCCTGGAGTGTAGGAGTGGTAGCGCAGTTCTTC. Together with reference TRBV30 and TRBJ2-1, the CDR3 gives the full variable domain: SQTIHQWPATLVQPVGSPLSLECTVEGTSNPNLYWYRQAAGRGLQLLFYSVGIGQISSEVPQNLSASRPQDRQFILSSKKLLLSDSGFYLCAWSVGVVAQFFGPGTRLTVL.

This clone came up once. The chain recombines TRBV9 with TRBJ2-7; 8 bases match TRBD2. Looked up from germline, CDR1 is SGDLS and CDR2 is YYNGEE. V was clipped by 4 bases and J by 2 bases; unmatched bases: 8. CDR3 length: 15 residues. The CDR3 sequence: CASSPRVSGAYEQYF. The DNA of the CDR3 is TGTGCCAGCAGCCCCAGGGTTAGCGGGGCCTACGAGCAGTACTTC.

This sequence joins TRBV5-6 and TRBJ2-1, with TRBD1 matching 9 bases. This CDR3 contains 18 residues. Trimming took 1 base from V and 2 from J; bases not matched to a gene: 10. Germline V CDR1 and CDR2: SGHDT, YYEEEE. CDR3 DNA: TGTGCCAGCAGCTTGATGGGACAGGGTTTGTTCGCCTACAATGAGCAGTTCTTC. It yields the protein CASSLMGQGLFAYNEQFF.

The chain has TRBV9 and TRBJ2-1; perhaps TRBD1 as D (5 bases). Trimming took 0 bases from V and 4 from J, leaving 11 bases between them. The germline V gene encodes CDR1 SGDLS and CDR2 YYNGEE. The CDR3 has 15 residues. The CDR3 DNA reads TGTGCCAGCAGCGTAGTGCAGGGATCGTACAATGAGCAGTTCTTC. Its protein product is CASSVVQGSYNEQFF.

V usage is TRBV5-5 and J usage is TRBJ1-5; D is uncertain. In germline, CDR1 is SGHKS, CDR2 YYEKEE (reference sequence). With 2 bases removed from V and 9 bases from J, the gap between germline ends came to 12 bases. The CDR3 spans 13 residues. The chain's CDR3 is CASSLDPMGPQHF. Written as DNA, the CDR3 is TGTGCCAGCAGCTTAGACCCGATGGGGCCCCAGCATTTT.

This clone was observed a handful of times. The V and J genes are TRBV7-9 and TRBJ2-7; D perhaps matches TRBD2 (6 bases). The CDR3 has 15 amino acids. CDR1 and CDR2 (germline): SEHNR, FQNEAQ (reference sequence). Trimming left V 5 bases short and J 1 base short, with 15 bases between. This CDR3 reads CASSLKGDSSYEQYF. In DNA, the CDR3 is TGTGCCAGCAGCCTCAAAGGGGACTCTTCCTACGAGCAGTACTTC.

V and J are TRBV4-3 and TRBJ1-5; TRBD1 is a possible D gene (6 bases). The CDR3 is made up of 16 amino acids. The germline V and J ends were trimmed by 0 bases and 3 bases, with 12 bases remaining between them. Looked up from germline, CDR1 is LGHNA and CDR2 is YSLEER. CDR3 bases: TGCGCCAGCAGCCAAGATCTGGGGGCCCTCAATCAGCCCCAGCATTTT. Translating it yields CASSQDLGALNQPQHF.

CDR3 residues: CAWRERGGPADTQYF. CDR3 coding DNA: TGTGCCTGGAGGGAGCGGGGGGGGCCTGCAGATACGCAGTATTTT. The chain employs TRBV30 and TRBJ2-3; 10 nucleotides line up with TRBD2. The CDR3 has 15 residues. Germline V gene sequence: CDR1 GTSNPN, CDR2 SVGIG (reference sequence). Trimming at V came to 3 bases and at J to 4 bases, leaving 7 bases not matched to a gene.

The chain joins TRBV10-3 to TRBJ2-2; D might be TRBD1 (6 bases). Germline lookup yields CDR1 ENHRY and CDR2 SYGVKD. The CDR3 length is 14 residues. The V and J ends lost 8 bases and 7 bases respectively, with 17 bases between them. The CDR3 reads CAISSTGTDGELFF. The CDR3 DNA reads TGTGCCATCTCCTCTACAGGGACGGACGGGGAGCTGTTTTTT.

This clone was counted a single time. The V and J genes are TRBV2 and TRBJ2-1; 12 bases agree with TRBD2. The CDR3 covers 14 residues. CDR1 and CDR2 (germline): SNHLY, FYNNEI. The junction had 4 bases not matched to a gene; V was cut back by 6 bases and J by 7 bases. This chain's CDR3 is CASRSSGGANEQFF. In nucleotides, the CDR3 is TGTGCCAGCAGATCTAGCGGGGGGGCAAATGAGCAGTTCTTC.

CDR3 sequence reads: CASTEGNQPQHF. CDR3 nucleotides: TGTGCCAGTACCGAGGGAAATCAGCCCCAGCATTTT. The gene calls are TRBV19 and TRBJ1-5; D call uncertain. Germline V gene data show CDR1 as LNHDA and CDR2 as SQIVND (reference sequence). The CDR3 is 12 amino acids. The ends were cut back, 7 bases at V and 4 bases at J, with 8 bases in the middle.

This clone was detected once. This chain uses TRBV2 with TRBJ2-1; a weak D match, TRBD2 (7 bases). With 0 bases removed from V and 6 bases from J, the gap between germline ends came to 12 bases. The CDR3 is 15 amino acids. Germline V lookup: CDR1 SNHLY, CDR2 FYNNEI. CDR3 nucleotides: TGTGCCAGCAGTGAAGCGGCGGGGGCCCTCAATGAGCAGTTCTTC. Its translation is CASSEAAGALNEQFF.